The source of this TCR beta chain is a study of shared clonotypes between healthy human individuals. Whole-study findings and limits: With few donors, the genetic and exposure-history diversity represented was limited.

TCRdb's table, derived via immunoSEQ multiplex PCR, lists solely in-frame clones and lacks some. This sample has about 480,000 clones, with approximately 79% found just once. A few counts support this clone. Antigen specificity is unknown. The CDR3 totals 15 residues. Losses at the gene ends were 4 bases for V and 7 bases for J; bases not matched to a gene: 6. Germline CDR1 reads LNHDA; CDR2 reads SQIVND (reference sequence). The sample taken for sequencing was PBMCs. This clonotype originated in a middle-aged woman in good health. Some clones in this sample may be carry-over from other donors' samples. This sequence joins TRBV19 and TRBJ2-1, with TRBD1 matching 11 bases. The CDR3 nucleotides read TGTGCCAGTAGTAAGGGGACAGGGGGAAGGAATGAGCAGTTCTTC. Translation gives CASSKGTGGRNEQFF.